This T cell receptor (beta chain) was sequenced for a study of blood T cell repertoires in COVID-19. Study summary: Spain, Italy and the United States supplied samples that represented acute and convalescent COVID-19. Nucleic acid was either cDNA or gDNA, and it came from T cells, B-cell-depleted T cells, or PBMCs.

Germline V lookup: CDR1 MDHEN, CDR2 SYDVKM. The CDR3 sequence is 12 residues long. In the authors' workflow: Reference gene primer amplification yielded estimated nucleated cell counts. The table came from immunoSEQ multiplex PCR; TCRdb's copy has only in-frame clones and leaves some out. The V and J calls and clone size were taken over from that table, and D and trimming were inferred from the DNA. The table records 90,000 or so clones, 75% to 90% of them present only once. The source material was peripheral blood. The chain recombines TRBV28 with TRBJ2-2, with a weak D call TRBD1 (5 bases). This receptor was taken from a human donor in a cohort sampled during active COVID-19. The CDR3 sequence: CETASNTGELFF. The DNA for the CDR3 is TGTGAGACAGCCTCGAACACCGGGGAGCTGTTTTTT.